These T cell receptor beta chains were read from a single sample in a study of immune characterization of retroperitoneal liposarcoma. TCRdb ran MiXCR on the PCR reads and lists one entry per CDR3 protein. The data show 7,900 or so distinct CDR3 sequences, just over 40% seen once. The sample consisted of tumor tissue. Receptors originate from a male donor with retroperitoneal liposarcoma. CDR3s include the opening cysteine and the closing phenylalanine or tryptophan. A D gene is named only where the DNA matches it firmly. The size of a clone is reported for some rows only, either as once, few or many, or as a class for expanded clones.

clone_size	v_call	j_call	cdr3_length	d_call	cdr3_nt	cdr3_aa
.	TRBV10-3	TRBJ2-3	13	TRBD1	TGTGCCACCGGACAGGGCTTGACAGATACGCAGTATTTT	CATGQGLTDTQYF
medium-sized	TRBV6-1	TRBJ2-1	13	.	TGTGCCAGCAAGCGGCAGAGCTCCTACGAGCAGTTCTTC	CASKRQSSYEQFF
.	TRBV7-4	TRBJ2-1	12	.	TGTGCCAGCAGCACCCCCGACGATGAGCAGTGCTTC	CASSTPDDEQCF
.	TRBV11-3	TRBJ2-7	15	.	TGTGCCAGCAGGGCCGAGGGTGCCTCCTACAATGAGCAGTACTTC	CASRAEGASYNEQYF
.	TRBV6-1	TRBJ2-1	15	.	TGTGCCAGCAGTGAGTCGGCAGGGAGGTACAATGAGCAGTTCTTC	CASSESAGRYNEQFF
medium-sized	TRBV6-1	TRBJ2-1	15	.	TGTGCCAGCAGTGAATCGGCTTCTTCCTACAATGAGCAGTTCTTC	CASSESASSYNEQFF
few	TRBV7-9	TRBJ2-1	18	TRBD2	TGTGCCAGCAGCTCCGCCCCGGGACTAGCGGGAGGGGGAAATGAGCAGTTCTTC	CASSSAPGLAGGGNEQFF
once	TRBV12-3/TRBV12-4	TRBJ2-1	16	TRBD1	TGTGCCAGCAGCATAAACCGGGGCAGGGGGATTCAGACCCAGTTCTTC	CASSINRGRGIQTQFF
.	TRBV10-3	TRBJ2-7	13	.	TGTGCCATCAGTGAGGGGCCAGGTTACGAGCAGTACTTC	CAISEGPGYEQYF
.	TRBV25-1	TRBJ2-3	15	TRBD1	TGTGCCAGCAGCTCCCGGGACAGGGGGCCAGATACGCAGTATTTT	CASSSRDRGPDTQYF
few	TRBV7-2	TRBJ2-7	13	.	TGTGCCAGCAGCCGGCGACAGAACTACGAGCAGTACTTC	CASSRRQNYEQYF
few	TRBV6-1	TRBJ2-5	14	.	TGTGCCAGCAGTGACGGGGGGACAGTGGAGACCCAGTACTTC	CASSDGGTVETQYF